The clone carrying this TCR beta chain was seen just once. The CDR3 is 10 amino acids. Trimming pared 10 bases from V and 6 bases from J, leaving 11 bases between. The germline V gene encodes CDR1 SGDLS and CDR2 YYNGEE. The data were taken from a study of T cell responses to AZD1222 COVID-19 vaccine. TCRdb's copy holds only in-frame clones and misses some; the assay was immunoSEQ multiplex PCR. The repertoire holds approximately 190,000 clones, with approximately 91% as singletons. The chain employs TRBV9 and TRBJ2-7; D unclear. The receptor comes from an adult in good health. Sample: peripheral blood, taken on day 0 of AZD1222 vaccination. The CDR3: CALTRAEQYF. CDR3 nucleotide sequence: TGTGCCCTCACCCGGGCCGAGCAGTACTTC. The entire variable domain, with the rest obtained from reference TRBV9 and TRBJ2-7, is as follows: DSGVTQTPKHLITATGQRVTLRCSPRSGDLSVYWYQQSLDQGLQFLIQYYNGEERAKGNILERFSAQQFPDLHSELNLSSLELGDSALYFCALTRAEQYFGPGTRLTVT.